This T cell receptor beta chain was documented in a study of CD8+CD57+ T cells in acquired aplastic anemia. Study-wide points: Roughly 27 sequences, all CD8+ CDR3, were shared between patients and controls. Patient and control CD8+ Simpson's diversity was not significantly different.

Patients included in sequencing had previously demonstrated CD8+CD57+ cell expansion by flow cytometry. Receipt of therapy had not occurred in any patient by the time of blood sampling. Between the trimmed V and J ends, which lost 4 bases and 5 bases, there was a span of 16 bases. This CDR3 has 15 amino acids. It was genomic DNA that served as the template for profiling TCR beta VDJ and CDR3. TCRdb ran MiXCR on the reads and lists one entry per CDR3 protein. The sample records about 470,000 distinct CDR3 sequences, more than 25% being singletons. This clonotype appeared a few times. The antigen is undetermined.

Sequenced sample: sorted CD4+, CD8+, or CD8+CD57+ T cells (not recorded which) from PBMCs. The V gene is TRBV12-3 or TRBV12-4, the J gene TRBJ2-3; D is ambiguous. The sequence was collected from a human donor with aplastic anemia. The CDR3 nucleotides are TGTGCCAGCAGTTACTCTGCGGAGTGGGGAGATACGCAGTATTTT. It encodes CASSYSAEWGDTQYF.